This T cell receptor beta chain was obtained from a study of blood T cell repertoires in COVID-19. Study context: The cDNA or gDNA used as material had been derived from T cells, B-cell-depleted T cells, or PBMCs.

This CDR3 has 13 amino acids. Between the trimmed V and J ends, which lost 6 bases and 0 bases, there was a span of 6 bases. Turning to this clone: This sample includes further DNA sequences coding for the same CDR3.

As handled by the study authors: Nucleated cell counts were estimated from reference gene primer amplification. Using immunoSEQ multiplex PCR, the repertoire was profiled, and TCRdb retains in-frame clones only, with some absent. V and J calls and clone size are those listed in that table; D and trimming were worked out from the DNA. Found here are about 140,000 clones, about 80% of them singletons; the top ten hold approximately 45%. This clonotype was obtained from a human donor in a cohort sampled during active COVID-19. The sequencing input was peripheral blood. This chain links TRBV12-3 or TRBV12-4 with TRBJ1-3; D unclear. This CDR3 is CASSLSSGNTIYF. As DNA, the CDR3 is TGTGCCAGCAGCCTTTCCTCTGGAAACACCATATATTTT.